Presented here are 9 T cell receptor beta chains from one specimen sequenced in a study of identifying expanded T cells in peripheral blood. Libraries were prepared by immunoSEQ multiplex PCR; TCRdb keeps only in-frame clonotypes and omits some of them. This sample has some 78,000 clones, with 88% found just once. The sequencing sample was made of blood. The receptors come from a person aged 18 to 70 in good health.

This clone appeared a few times. V gene TRBV6-1 combines with J gene TRBJ1-4, with D perhaps TRBD1 (6 bases). Trimming removed 1 base at V and 3 bases at J, with 27 bases between. Germline values: CDR1 MNHNS, CDR2 SASEGT. The CDR3 totals 21 residues. Here the CDR3 reads CASSEGAFPWGGRISNEKLFF. The CDR3 DNA reads as TGTGCCAGCAGTGAAGGGGCCTTCCCGTGGGGGGGGCGAATCTCTAATGAAAAACTGTTTTTT.

The V and J genes are TRBV7-8 and TRBJ2-7; the D gene is possibly TRBD1 (6 bases). The CDR3 length is 17 residues. V gave up 4 bases and J gave up 5 bases, with 24 bases separating them. Germline CDR1 and CDR2: SGHVS and FQNEAQ. The chain's CDR3 is CASSSGVSGTRGDEQYF. CDR3 in DNA: TGTGCCAGCAGCTCAGGGGTTTCAGGGACCAGGGGCGACGAGCAGTACTTC.

The V gene is TRBV19, the J gene TRBJ1-6, with TRBD1 matching 7 bases. Germline V gives CDR1 LNHDA, CDR2 SQIVND (reference sequence). Trimming removed 7 bases from V and 4 bases from J; junction bases left unmatched: 4. This CDR3 has 14 residues. The DNA of the CDR3 is TGTGCCAGTACTACGGGACAGTATAATTCACCCCTCCACTTT. Translating it yields CASTTGQYNSPLHF.

This clone was detected a few times. This sequence joins TRBV2 and TRBJ1-2; D not certain. CDR3 length equals 10 residues. Per germline, CDR1 SNHLY and CDR2 FYNNEI. Trimming stripped 5 bases from V and 7 bases from J, with 5 bases between. CDR3 protein: CASSILGYTF. For the CDR3, the DNA is TGTGCCAGCAGTATTCTTGGCTACACCTTC.

The chain carries TRBV14 and TRBJ2-5; D gene ambiguous. Trimming shortened V by 0 bases and J by 7 bases, and 6 bases separated the two germline ends. Germline values: CDR1 SGHDN, CDR2 FVKESK. This CDR3 is 12 amino acids long. The CDR3: CASSQDYWTQYF. The CDR3 bases are TGTGCCAGCAGCCAAGATTATTGGACCCAGTACTTC.

This sequence joins TRBV4-2 and TRBJ2-1; D may be TRBD2 (5 bases). V dropped 0 bases and J dropped 10 bases, with 16 bases sitting between them. CDR1 is LGHNA and CDR2 is YNFKEQ in the germline V gene. The CDR3 has 15 residues. The CDR3 DNA reads TGTGCCAGCAGCCAAGATGGGCTAGCTGCCGACGAGCAGTTCTTC. This gives the protein CASSQDGLAADEQFF.

The genes are TRBV9 and TRBJ2-3, with 7 bases fitting TRBD1. J was trimmed by 6 bases and V by 4 bases; bases with no gene match: 20. CDR1 is SGDLS, CDR2 YYNGEE, per germline. This CDR3 has 18 residues. The CDR3 nucleotides read TGTGCCAGCAGCCACCCACACGATACAGGGGCGGTATCGGATACGCAGTATTTT. Translating gives CASSHPHDTGAVSDTQYF.

The chain carries TRBV29-1 and TRBJ1-1, with a weak D call TRBD1 (6 bases). Germline V gives CDR1 SQVTM, CDR2 ANQGSEA. The CDR3 consists of 14 residues. Trimming took 5 bases from V and 0 from J, leaving 13 bases between them. The CDR3 DNA follows: TGCAGCGTTCGGCCCGGACAGCTGAACACTGAAGCTTTCTTT. Translated: CSVRPGQLNTEAFF.

V and J are TRBV7-6 and TRBJ1-5; D not resolved. Germline CDR1 is SGHVS and CDR2 is FNYEAQ. V shed 1 base and J shed 6 bases, with 7 bases lying between them. There are 13 residues in the CDR3. For the CDR3, the DNA is TGTGCCAGCAGCTTAGGTGGATCTCAGCCCCAGCATTTT. Its protein is CASSLGGSQPQHF. The variable domain in full, with the rest retrieved from reference TRBV7-6 and TRBJ1-5, is GAGVSQSPRYKVTKRGQDVALRCDPISGHVSLYWYRQALGQGPEFLTYFNYEAQQDKSGLPNDRFSAERPEGSISTLTIQRTEQRDSAMYRCASSLGGSQPQHFGDGTRLSIL.